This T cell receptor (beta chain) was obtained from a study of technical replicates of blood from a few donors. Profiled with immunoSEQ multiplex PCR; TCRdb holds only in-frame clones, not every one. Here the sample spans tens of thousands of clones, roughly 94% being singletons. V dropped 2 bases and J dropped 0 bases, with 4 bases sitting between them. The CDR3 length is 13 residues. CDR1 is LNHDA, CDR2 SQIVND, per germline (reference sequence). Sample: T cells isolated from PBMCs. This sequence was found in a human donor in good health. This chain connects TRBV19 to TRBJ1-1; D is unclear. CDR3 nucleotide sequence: TGTGCCAGTAGTATATCGGTGAACACTGAAGCTTTCTTT. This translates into CASSISVNTEAFF.